This T cell receptor beta chain was recovered during a study of T cells in Graves' hyperthyroidism and ophthalmopathy. Trimming left V 3 bases short and J 5 bases short, with 8 bases between. Germline V gene lookup returns CDR1 LGHDT and CDR2 YNNKEL (reference sequence). The CDR3 has 13 amino acids. It was RNA transcripts that yielded the amplified TCR beta CDR3 regions. First-round RT-PCR with HTBI primers amplified the TCR CDR3 region. TCRdb reanalysed the multiplex PCR reads using MiXCR and keeps one entry per CDR3 protein. Of about 640,000 distinct CDR3 sequences listed, under 25% are singletons. Sample: blood. This rearrangement joins TRBV3-1 to TRBJ1-5; no reliable D call. This sequence originates from a man under 40 with Graves' ophthalmopathy. The DNA of the CDR3 is TGTGCCAGCAGCCAGACGAAGGATCAGCCCCAGCATTTT. Encoded protein: CASSQTKDQPQHF.